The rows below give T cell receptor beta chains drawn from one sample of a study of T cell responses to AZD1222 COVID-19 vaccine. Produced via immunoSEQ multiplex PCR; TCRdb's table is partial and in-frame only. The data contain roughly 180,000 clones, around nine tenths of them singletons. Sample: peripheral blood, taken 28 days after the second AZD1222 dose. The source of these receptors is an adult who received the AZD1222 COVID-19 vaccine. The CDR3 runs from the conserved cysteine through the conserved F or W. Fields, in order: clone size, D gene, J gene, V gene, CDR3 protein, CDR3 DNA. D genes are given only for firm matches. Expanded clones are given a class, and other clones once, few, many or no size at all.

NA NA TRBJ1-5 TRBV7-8 CASSLGEQTQPQHF TGTGCCAGCAGCTTGGGGGAGCAGACGCAGCCCCAGCATTTT
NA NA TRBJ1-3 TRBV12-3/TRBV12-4 CASRLLVNTIYF TGTGCCAGCAGACTACTCGTGAACACCATATATTTT
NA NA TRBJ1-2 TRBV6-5 CASSYGGSGDGYTF TGTGCCAGCAGTTACGGGGGTTCCGGAGATGGCTACACCTTC
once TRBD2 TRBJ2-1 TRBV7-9 CASSPTSGENEQFF TGTGCCAGCAGCCCAACTAGCGGGGAGAATGAGCAGTTCTTC
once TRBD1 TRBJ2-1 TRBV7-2 CASRSDRGSHNEQFF TGTGCCAGCAGATCAGACAGGGGGAGCCACAATGAGCAGTTCTTC
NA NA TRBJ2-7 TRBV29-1 CSVVDGGREQYF TGCAGCGTTGTTGATGGGGGCCGGGAGCAGTACTTC
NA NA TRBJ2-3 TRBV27 CASSSRGTDTQYF TGTGCCAGCAGTTCCCGCGGGACAGATACGCAGTATTTT
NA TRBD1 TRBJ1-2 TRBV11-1 CASSPGQGGYTF TGTGCCAGCAGCCCGGGACAGGGGGGCTACACCTTC
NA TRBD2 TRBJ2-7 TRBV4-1 CASSQEGTSEGPYEQYF TGCGCCAGCAGCCAAGAGGGGACTAGCGAGGGCCCTTACGAGCAGTACTTC
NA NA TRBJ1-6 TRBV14 CASSQEGWGSPLHF TGTGCCAGCAGCCAAGAAGGTTGGGGATCACCCCTCCACTTT
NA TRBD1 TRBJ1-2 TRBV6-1 CASSEAQGAFQGYTF TGTGCCAGCAGTGAAGCACAGGGGGCGTTTCAAGGCTACACCTTC
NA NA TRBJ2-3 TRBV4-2 CASSQGTPRTDTQYF TGTGCCAGCAGCCAAGGGACTCCGCGCACAGATACGCAGTATTTT
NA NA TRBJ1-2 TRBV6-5 CASSNNYYGYTF TGTGCCAGCAGTAACAACTACTATGGCTACACCTTC
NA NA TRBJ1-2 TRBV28 CASSAVSHGYTF TGTGCCAGCAGTGCCGTATCGCACGGCTACACCTTC
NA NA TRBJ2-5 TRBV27 CASSPTGIETQYF TGTGCCAGCAGTCCCACAGGGATAGAGACCCAGTACTTC
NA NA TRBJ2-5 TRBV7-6 CASSLLQVIGGDF TGTGCCAGCAGCCTATTACAGGTCATCGGAGGGGACTTC
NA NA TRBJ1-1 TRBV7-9 CASSRDTYTEAFF TGTGCCAGCAGCCGGGACACCTACACTGAAGCTTTCTTT
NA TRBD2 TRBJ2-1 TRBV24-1 CATQSGGAGNEQFF TGTGCCACCCAGAGCGGGGGGGCTGGCAATGAGCAGTTCTTC
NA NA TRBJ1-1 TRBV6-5 CASSYTTGVNTEAFF TGTGCCAGCAGTTACACGACAGGAGTGAACACTGAAGCTTTCTTT
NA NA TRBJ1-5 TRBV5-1 CASSLAPYSNQPQHF TGCGCCAGCAGCTTGGCTCCCTATAGCAATCAGCCCCAGCATTTT
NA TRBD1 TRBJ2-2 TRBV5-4 CASSLGDRGTGELFF TGTGCCAGCAGCTTGGGGGACAGGGGGACCGGGGAGCTGTTTTTT
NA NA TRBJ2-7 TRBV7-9 CASTQDREAEQYF TGTGCCAGCACCCAGGACAGAGAGGCCGAGCAGTACTTC
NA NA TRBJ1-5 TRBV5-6 CASSLGGAGGEPQHF TGTGCCAGCAGCTTGGGTGGAGCTGGGGGTGAGCCCCAGCATTTT
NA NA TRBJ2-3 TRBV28 CASSLPQNTQYF TGTGCCAGCAGTTTACCCCAGAATACGCAGTATTTT
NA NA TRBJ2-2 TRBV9 CASSVGGGNTGELFF TGTGCCAGCAGCGTAGGAGGGGGGAACACCGGGGAGCTGTTTTTT
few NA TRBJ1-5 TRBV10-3 CATNRDSNQPQHF TGTGCCACCAACAGGGATAGCAATCAGCCCCAGCATTTT
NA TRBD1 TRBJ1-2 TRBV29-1 CSVELDRVAGYTF TGCAGCGTTGAATTGGACAGGGTTGCTGGCTACACCTTC
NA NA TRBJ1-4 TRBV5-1 CASSPTGTTNEKLFF TGCGCCAGCAGCCCCACCGGGACAACTAATGAAAAACTGTTTTTT
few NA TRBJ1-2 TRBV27 CASSLAGPAGGYTF TGTGCCAGCAGTTTGGCAGGCCCGGCCGGGGGCTACACCTTC
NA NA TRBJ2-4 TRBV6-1 CASSELRQTIQYF TGTGCCAGCAGTGAACTAAGGCAAACCATTCAGTACTTC
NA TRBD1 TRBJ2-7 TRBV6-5 CASSYSTGTGVYEQYF TGTGCCAGCAGTTACTCGACGGGGACAGGGGTCTACGAGCAGTACTTC
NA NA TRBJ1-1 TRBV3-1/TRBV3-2 CASTNSQGLRNTEAFF TGTGCCAGCACCAACTCCCAGGGCCTAAGGAACACTGAAGCTTTCTTT
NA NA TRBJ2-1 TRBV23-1 CASSQSGGRVNEQFF TGCGCCAGCAGTCAGTCCGGGGGCCGGGTCAATGAGCAGTTCTTC
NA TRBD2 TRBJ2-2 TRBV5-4 CASSSATSLNTGELFF TGTGCCAGCAGCTCGGCGACTAGCTTGAACACCGGGGAGCTGTTTTTT
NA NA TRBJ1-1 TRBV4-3 CASSQERGMGTEAFF TGCGCCAGCAGCCAAGAGAGGGGAATGGGCACTGAAGCTTTCTTT
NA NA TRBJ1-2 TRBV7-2 CASSFYPAGYTF TGTGCCAGCAGCTTTTATCCCGCTGGCTACACCTTC
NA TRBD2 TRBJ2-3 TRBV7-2 CASSFRPTSGVSTDTQYF TGTGCCAGCAGCTTCCGACCGACTAGCGGGGTTAGCACAGATACGCAGTATTTT
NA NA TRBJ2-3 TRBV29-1 CSAKRGSTDTQYF TGCAGCGCCAAAAGGGGTTCCACAGATACGCAGTATTTT
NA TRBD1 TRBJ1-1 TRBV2 CASRPTEAGGTEAFF TGTGCCAGCAGGCCGACAGAAGCAGGGGGGACTGAAGCTTTCTTT
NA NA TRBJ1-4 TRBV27 CASSARQIPSNEKLFF TGTGCCAGCAGTGCCCGACAGATTCCAAGTAATGAAAAACTGTTTTTT
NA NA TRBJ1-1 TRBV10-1 CATDQYGSQNTEAFF TGCGCCACTGACCAGTACGGCAGCCAGAACACTGAAGCTTTCTTT
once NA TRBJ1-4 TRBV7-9 CASSLVTSTNEKLFF TGTGCCAGCAGCTTAGTAACCTCAACTAATGAAAAACTGTTTTTT
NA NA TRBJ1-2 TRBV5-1 CASSLDRDYGYTF TGCGCCAGCAGCTTGGACAGGGATTATGGCTACACCTTC
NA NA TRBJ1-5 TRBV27 CASRPGQFSNQPQHF TGTGCCAGCAGACCCGGACAATTTAGCAATCAGCCCCAGCATTTT
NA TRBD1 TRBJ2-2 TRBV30 CAWSGGFRTGRDTGELFF TGTGCCTGGAGTGGAGGGTTCCGGACAGGGCGTGACACCGGGGAGCTGTTTTTT
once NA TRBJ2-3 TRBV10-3 CAIFAGAHGDTQYF TGTGCCATCTTTGCAGGAGCGCATGGAGATACGCAGTATTTT
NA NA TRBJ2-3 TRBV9 CASSPWNRAGLTDTQYF TGTGCCAGCAGCCCTTGGAATCGGGCAGGGCTAACAGATACGCAGTATTTT
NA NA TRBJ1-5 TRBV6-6 CASSYSDRWDQPQHF TGTGCCAGCAGTTACTCGGACCGGTGGGATCAGCCCCAGCATTTT
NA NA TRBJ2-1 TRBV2 CASSEGGQGLGFF TGTGCCAGCAGTGAAGGCGGGCAGGGGTTGGGGTTCTTC
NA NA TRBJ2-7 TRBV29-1 CSAHAGLREQYF TGCAGCGCCCACGCCGGGCTCCGGGAGCAGTACTTC
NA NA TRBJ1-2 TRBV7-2 CASSLAGGNYGYTF TGTGCCAGCAGCTTAGCGGGGGGGAACTATGGCTACACCTTC
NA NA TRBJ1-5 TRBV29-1 CSVVEGRGNQPQHF TGCAGCGTTGTCGAGGGGAGAGGCAATCAGCCCCAGCATTTT
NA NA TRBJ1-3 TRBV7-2 CASSSGGGYGNTIYF TGTGCCAGCAGCTCCGGTGGGGGGTATGGAAACACCATATATTTT
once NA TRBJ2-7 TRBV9 CASSVEGLPYEQYF TGTGCCAGCAGCGTAGAGGGCTTACCCTACGAGCAGTACTTC
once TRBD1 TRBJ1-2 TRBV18 CASSRDRDYGYTF TGTGCCAGCTCACGGGACAGGGACTATGGCTACACCTTC
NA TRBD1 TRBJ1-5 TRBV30 CAWSLDRGNQPQHF TGTGCCTGGAGTTTGGACAGGGGAAATCAGCCCCAGCATTTT
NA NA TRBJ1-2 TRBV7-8 CASSHRTVPNYGYTF TGTGCCAGCAGCCACAGGACAGTCCCTAACTATGGCTACACCTTC
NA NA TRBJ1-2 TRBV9 CASSPDGYGYTF TGTGCCAGCAGCCCCGACGGCTATGGCTACACCTTC
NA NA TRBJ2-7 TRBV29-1 CSAKGQHTYEQYF TGCAGCGCCAAAGGACAGCACACCTACGAGCAGTACTTC